The 8 T cell receptor beta chains below come from one sample, sequenced in a study of blood T cells in healthy people across ages. With a J-beta primer mix and a sample-barcoded 5' primer, a second PCR ran about 7 to 12 cycles. TCRdb re-called the 5' RACE reads through MiXCR, storing one row per CDR3 protein. The sample consists of approximately 730,000 distinct CDR3 sequences, roughly 41% of them appearing once. The specimen sequenced was blood. Receptors originate from a woman aged 60-70 years in good health.

In nucleotides, the CDR3 is TGTGCCACCAGCAGAGCTAGTTTGGAGACCCAGTACTTC. This translates into CATSRASLETQYF. The genes are TRBV15 and TRBJ2-5; no definite D call. The V end was cut by 1 base, the J end by 5 bases, with 8 bases between. Per germline, CDR1 LNHNV and CDR2 YYDKDF (reference sequence). There are 13 residues in the CDR3.

This clonotype was detected many times. V gene TRBV20-1 combines with J gene TRBJ1-2, with unresolved D. The V end lost 4 bases, the J end lost 5 bases, and 8 bases lay between the germline ends. This CDR3 is built from 11 residues. Germline V lookup: CDR1 DFQATT, CDR2 SNEGSKA (reference sequence). CDR3 sequence: CSAKEGYGYTF. For the CDR3, the DNA is TGCAGTGCTAAAGAAGGGTATGGCTACACCTTC.

The chain combines TRBV28 with TRBJ2-7; the D is unclear. The J call may be mistaken, given a closer DNA end match to TRBJ2-5. The CDR3 runs 14 residues. Germline assignment: CDR1 MDHEN and CDR2 SYDVKM. The CDR3 nucleotides read TGTGCCAGCAGTTTTATCGCCTCCGGGGAGACCCAGTACTTC. Translating gives CASSFIASGETQYF.

This chain links TRBV12-5 with TRBJ2-7; the match to TRBD2 covers 11 bases. Looked up from germline, CDR1 is LGHNT and CDR2 is FRNRAP. This CDR3 is 15 amino acids long. With 1 base clipped from V and 6 bases from J, the junction kept 5 bases outside the gene matches. The CDR3 spells CASGLGSGRAREQYF. The CDR3 DNA follows: TGTGCTAGTGGTTTGGGTAGCGGGAGGGCCCGCGAGCAGTACTTC.

As DNA, the CDR3 is TGTGCCAGCAGCGTAGTAACAGGAAAATACAATGAGCAGTACTTC. It translates to CASSVVTGKYNEQYF. The J gene is TRBJ2-7, the V gene TRBV9; D perhaps matches TRBD1 (5 bases). The CDR3 extends over 15 amino acids. Germline CDR1 is SGDLS and CDR2 is YYNGEE. V lost 0 bases to trimming and J lost 7 bases, with 17 bases between them.

The CDR3 sequence: CASSLIGLEAFF. The CDR3 DNA sequence: TGTGCCAGCAGCTTAATAGGACTTGAAGCTTTCTTT. The chain uses TRBV7-9 and TRBJ1-1; D not certain. The CDR3 spans 12 residues. Trimming cost V 2 bases and J 7 bases, with 8 bases left between them. Per germline, CDR1 SEHNR and CDR2 FQNEAQ (reference sequence).

The gene calls are TRBV9 and TRBJ2-7; 8 bases are shared with TRBD2. Trimming took 4 bases from V and 3 from J; bases not matched to a gene: 9. This CDR3 is 15 amino acids long. Germline CDR1 reads SGDLS; CDR2 reads YYNGEE. The CDR3 protein is CASSPTGLGDYEQYF. The CDR3 DNA follows: TGTGCCAGCAGCCCTACGGGACTAGGGGACTACGAGCAGTACTTC.

This clonotype was found a few times. The chain joins TRBV6-1 to TRBJ1-5; no firm D call. In germline, CDR1 is MNHNS, CDR2 SASEGT. Trimming removed 4 bases at V and 6 bases at J, with 7 bases between. CDR3 length: 12 amino acids. The CDR3 bases are TGTGCCAGCAGTGCACCGTCTCAGCCCCAGCATTTT. Its translation is CASSAPSQPQHF.